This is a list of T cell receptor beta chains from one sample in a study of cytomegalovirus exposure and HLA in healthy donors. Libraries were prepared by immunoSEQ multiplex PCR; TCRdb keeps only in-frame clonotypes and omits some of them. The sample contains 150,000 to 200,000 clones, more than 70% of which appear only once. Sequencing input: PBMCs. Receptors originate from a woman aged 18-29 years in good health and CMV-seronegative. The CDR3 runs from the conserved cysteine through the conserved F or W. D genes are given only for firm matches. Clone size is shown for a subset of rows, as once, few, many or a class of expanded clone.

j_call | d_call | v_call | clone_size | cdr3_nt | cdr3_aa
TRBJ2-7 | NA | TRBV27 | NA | TGTGCCAGCAGTGATACAATGAACTACGAGCAGTACTTC | CASSDTMNYEQYF
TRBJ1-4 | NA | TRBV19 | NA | TGTGCCAGTAGCATAACAGGGAAGGCAGGTGAAAAACTGTTTTTT | CASSITGKAGEKLFF
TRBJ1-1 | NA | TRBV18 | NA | TGTGCCAGCTCACCTTCAATGAACACTGAAGCTTTCTTT | CASSPSMNTEAFF
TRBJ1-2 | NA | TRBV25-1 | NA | TGTGCCAGCAGTGAAAGAGGGACCGGGGGTGGCTACACCTTC | CASSERGTGGGYTF
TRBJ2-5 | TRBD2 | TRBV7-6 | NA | TGTGCCAGCAGCTCGCGGGGGAACCAACAAGAGACCCAGTACTTC | CASSSRGNQQETQYF
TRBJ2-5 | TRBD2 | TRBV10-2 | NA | TGCGCCAGCAGTGAGTCGGGAGCGGGAGTGGGGAGGGCCCAGTACTTC | CASSESGAGVGRAQYF
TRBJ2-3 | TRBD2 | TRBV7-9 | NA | TGTGCCAGCAGCTTAGACGGGCTAGCGGAAAACACAGATACGCAGTATTTT | CASSLDGLAENTDTQYF
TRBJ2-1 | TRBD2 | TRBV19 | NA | TGTGCCAGTAGACCAGGAGCGGCGGGGACTAGCGGGACTAATGAGCAGTTCTTC | CASRPGAAGTSGTNEQFF
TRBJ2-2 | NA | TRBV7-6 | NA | TGTGCCAGCCAATCCGCGGGGTATAGGACCGGGGAGCTGTTTTTT | CASQSAGYRTGELFF
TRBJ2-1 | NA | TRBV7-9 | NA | TGTGCCAGCAGCCCACAAGGACTTATCGATGAGCAGTTCTTC | CASSPQGLIDEQFF
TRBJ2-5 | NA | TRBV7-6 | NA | TGTGCCAGCAGCCCCTCGGGGGTAGGTGAGACCCAGTACTTC | CASSPSGVGETQYF
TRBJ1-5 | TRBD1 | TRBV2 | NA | TGTGCCAGCAGCGGACAGGGCTATCAGCCCCAGCATTTT | CASSGQGYQPQHF
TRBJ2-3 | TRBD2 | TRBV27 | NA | TGTGCCAGCAGCTATACTCCTCCTAGCGGGGGGTCCCCTAGCACAGATACGCAGTATTTT | CASSYTPPSGGSPSTDTQYF
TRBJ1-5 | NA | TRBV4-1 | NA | TGCGCCAGCAGCCAATTCGCGGCGCTCCTGGGCAATCAGCCCCAGCATTTT | CASSQFAALLGNQPQHF
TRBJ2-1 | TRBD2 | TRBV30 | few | TGTGCCCACGGGACTAGCGGGAGCAATGAGCAGTTCTTC | CAHGTSGSNEQFF
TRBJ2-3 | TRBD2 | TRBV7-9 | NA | TGTGCCAGCAGCCGTAGCGGGGGGATCACAGATACGCAGTATTTT | CASSRSGGITDTQYF
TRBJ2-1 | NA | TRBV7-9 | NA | TGTGCCAGCAGCTTGGGGCGGGACTACAATGAGCAGTTCTTC | CASSLGRDYNEQFF
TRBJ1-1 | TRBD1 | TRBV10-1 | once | TGCGCCAGCAGTGAGTCGCAGGGGGCGCGGACTGAAGCTTTCTTT | CASSESQGARTEAFF
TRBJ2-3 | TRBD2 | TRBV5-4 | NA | TGTGCCAGCAGCTTGGACGGGGGGGGCACAGATACGCAGTATTTT | CASSLDGGGTDTQYF
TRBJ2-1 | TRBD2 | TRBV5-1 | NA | TGCGCCAGCAGCGTCGGCTTCGGGGGGGTTACCCCCAATGAGCAGTTCTTC | CASSVGFGGVTPNEQFF